Listed here is a single TCR beta chain. Compared with germline, one end of the junction differs, possibly owing to a read error. Germline V gene lookup returns CDR1 SEHNR and CDR2 FQNEAQ (reference sequence). This CDR3 has 11 residues. PCR used 60 Vbeta primers and 13 Jbeta primers. Generated by immunoSEQ multiplex PCR, the TCRdb table keeps only in-frame clones and is missing some. The sample includes around 190,000 clones, over 75% seen only once; the top ten take 2.4%. This record belongs to a study of cytomegalovirus exposure and HLA in healthy donors. The sample comprised PBMCs. The chain uses TRBV7-9 and TRBJ2-7; D remains unclear. The source is a man in his fifties or sixties in good health and CMV-seronegative. CDR3 DNA sequence: TGTTCCAGCAGCACCTTGAGCGAGCAGTACTTC. Its translation is CSSSTLSEQYF.